This T cell receptor (beta chain) was recorded in a study of blood T cell repertoires in COVID-19. In the study overall: There were acute and convalescent COVID-19 samples, and they came from the United States, Italy and Spain.

Measured with immunoSEQ multiplex PCR; TCRdb has only the in-frame clones, and not every one. The sample has about 180,000 clones, more than 75% seen once. With 0 bases clipped from V and 10 bases from J, the junction kept 5 bases outside the gene matches. The germline V gene encodes CDR1 GTSNPN and CDR2 SVGIG (reference sequence). The CDR3 spans 14 residues. This clone came up once. Sequencing was performed on peripheral blood. This rearrangement joins TRBV30 to TRBJ1-6; 8 bases match TRBD1. This sequence originates from a man aged 40-50 years with active or convalescent COVID-19. For the CDR3, the DNA is TGTGCCTGGAGTGTAGACAGGGGAGGGTCACCCCTCCACTTT. This translates into CAWSVDRGGSPLHF.